This T cell receptor beta chain was sequenced during a study of shared clonotypes between healthy human individuals. Between the trimmed V and J ends, which lost 1 base and 2 bases, there was a span of 19 bases. Germline assignment: CDR1 KGHSH and CDR2 LQKENI. The CDR3 is 18 residues long. Positive CCR7 selection of CD45RO-negative cells yielded the naive CD8 cells, and terminally differentiated effector memory CD45RA+ cells were excluded. HIV-negative, healthy adults without recent acute infections or vaccinations were the donors. Measured with immunoSEQ multiplex PCR; TCRdb has only the in-frame clones, and not every one. This sample carries 1.5 million to 2.5 million clones, roughly 95% of them seen once, and the ten largest clones take 1.2%.

The sequence derives from a man younger than 35 in good health. The sequenced material came from naive CD8+ T cells sorted from blood. The chain couples TRBV18 to TRBJ2-3; D might be TRBD2 (7 bases). The CDR3 is CASSPQVGGLGSTDTQYF. CDR3 sequence (DNA): TGTGCCAGCTCACCACAGGTGGGGGGGCTTGGCTCCACAGATACGCAGTATTTT.